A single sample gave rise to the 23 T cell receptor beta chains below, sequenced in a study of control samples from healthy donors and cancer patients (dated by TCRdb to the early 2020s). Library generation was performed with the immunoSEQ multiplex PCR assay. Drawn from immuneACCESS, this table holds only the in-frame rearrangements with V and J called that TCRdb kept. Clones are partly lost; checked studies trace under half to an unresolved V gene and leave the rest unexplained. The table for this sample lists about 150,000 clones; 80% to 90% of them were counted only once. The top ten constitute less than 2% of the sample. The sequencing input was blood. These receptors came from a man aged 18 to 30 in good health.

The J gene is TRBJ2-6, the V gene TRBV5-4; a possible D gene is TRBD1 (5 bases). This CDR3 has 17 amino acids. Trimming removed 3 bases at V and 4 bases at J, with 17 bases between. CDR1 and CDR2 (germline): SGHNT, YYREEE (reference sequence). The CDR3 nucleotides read TGTGCCAGCAGCTCCGGCTCCAGGGTTTGGGGGGCCAACGTCCTGACTTTC. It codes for CASSSGSRVWGANVLTF.

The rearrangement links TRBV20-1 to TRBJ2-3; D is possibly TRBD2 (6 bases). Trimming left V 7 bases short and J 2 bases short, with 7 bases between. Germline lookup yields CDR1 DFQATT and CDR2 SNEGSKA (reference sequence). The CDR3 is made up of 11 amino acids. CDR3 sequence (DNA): TGCAGTGGCGGGGTCACAGATACGCAGTATTTT. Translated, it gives CSGGVTDTQYF.

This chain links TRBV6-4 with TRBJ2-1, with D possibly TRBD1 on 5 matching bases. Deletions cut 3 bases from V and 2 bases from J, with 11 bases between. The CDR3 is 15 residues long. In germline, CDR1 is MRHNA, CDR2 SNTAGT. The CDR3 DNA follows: TGTGCCAGCAGTGAAGGGGTCAGAACCTACAATGAGCAGTTCTTC. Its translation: CASSEGVRTYNEQFF.

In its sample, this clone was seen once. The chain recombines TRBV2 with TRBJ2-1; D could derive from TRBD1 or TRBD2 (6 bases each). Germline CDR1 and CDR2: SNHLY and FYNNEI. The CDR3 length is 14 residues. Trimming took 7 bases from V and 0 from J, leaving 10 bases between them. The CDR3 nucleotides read TGTGCCAGCAATGGGGGGCCCTCCTACAATGAGCAGTTCTTC. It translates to CASNGGPSYNEQFF. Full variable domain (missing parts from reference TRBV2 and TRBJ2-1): EPEVTQTPSHQVTQMGQEVILRCVPISNHLYFYWYRQILGQKVEFLVSFYNNEISEKSEIFDDQFSVERPDGSNFTLKIRSTKLEDSAMYFCASNGGPSYNEQFFGPGTRLTVL.

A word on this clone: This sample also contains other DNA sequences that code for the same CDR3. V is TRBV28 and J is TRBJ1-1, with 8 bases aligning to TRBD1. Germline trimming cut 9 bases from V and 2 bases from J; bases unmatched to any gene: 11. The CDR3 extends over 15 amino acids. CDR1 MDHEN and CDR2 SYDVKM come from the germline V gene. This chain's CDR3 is CASLPPDRVNTEAFF. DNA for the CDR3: TGTGCCAGTCTACCCCCGGACAGGGTAAACACTGAAGCTTTCTTT.

The CDR3 region is CASSLGGSQETQYF. The CDR3 nucleotides read TGTGCCAGCAGCTTAGGGGGTAGCCAAGAGACCCAGTACTTC. The V call is TRBV7-2, the J call TRBJ2-5; no clear D. Trimming shortened V by 1 base and J by 1 base, and 7 bases separated the two germline ends. The germline V gene encodes CDR1 SGHTA and CDR2 FQGNSA. This CDR3 is built from 14 residues.

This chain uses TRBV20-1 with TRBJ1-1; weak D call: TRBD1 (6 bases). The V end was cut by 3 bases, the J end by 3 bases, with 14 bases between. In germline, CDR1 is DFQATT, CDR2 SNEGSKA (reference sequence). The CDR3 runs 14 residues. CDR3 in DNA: TGCAGTGCTAGTTGGGGGCGCAAGGACACTGAAGCTTTCTTT. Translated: CSASWGRKDTEAFF.

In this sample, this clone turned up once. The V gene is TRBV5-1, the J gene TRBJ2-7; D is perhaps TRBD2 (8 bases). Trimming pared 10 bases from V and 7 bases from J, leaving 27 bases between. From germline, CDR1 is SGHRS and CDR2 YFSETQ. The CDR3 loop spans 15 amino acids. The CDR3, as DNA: TGCGCCGGATGGGGGACAGCGAGTCGGGAGGGAGAGCAGTACTTC. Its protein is CAGWGTASREGEQYF.

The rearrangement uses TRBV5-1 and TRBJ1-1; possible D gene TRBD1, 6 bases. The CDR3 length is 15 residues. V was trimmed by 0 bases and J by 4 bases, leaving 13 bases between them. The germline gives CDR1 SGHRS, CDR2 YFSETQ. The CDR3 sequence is CASSLGSGESTEAFF. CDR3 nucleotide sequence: TGCGCCAGCAGCTTGGGGTCAGGGGAGAGCACTGAAGCTTTCTTT.

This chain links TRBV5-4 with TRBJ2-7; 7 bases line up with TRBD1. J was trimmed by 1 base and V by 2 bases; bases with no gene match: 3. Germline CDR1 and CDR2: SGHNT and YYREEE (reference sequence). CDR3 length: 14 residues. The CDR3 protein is CASSLDRASYEQYF. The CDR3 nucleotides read TGTGCCAGCAGCTTAGACAGGGCTTCCTACGAGCAGTACTTC.

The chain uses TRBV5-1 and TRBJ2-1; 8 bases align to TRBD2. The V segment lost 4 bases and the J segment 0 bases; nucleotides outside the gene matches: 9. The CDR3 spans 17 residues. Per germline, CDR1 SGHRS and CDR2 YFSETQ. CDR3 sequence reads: CASSPGLSGSSYNEQFF. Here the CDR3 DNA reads TGCGCCAGCAGCCCTGGCCTGAGCGGGAGCTCCTACAATGAGCAGTTCTTC.

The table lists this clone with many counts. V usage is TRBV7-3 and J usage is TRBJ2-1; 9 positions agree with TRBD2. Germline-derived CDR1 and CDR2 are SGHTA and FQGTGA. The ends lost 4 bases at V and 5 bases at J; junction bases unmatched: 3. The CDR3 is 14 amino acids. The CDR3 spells CASSSSGVNNEQFF. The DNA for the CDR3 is TGTGCCAGCAGCTCTAGCGGGGTAAACAATGAGCAGTTCTTC.

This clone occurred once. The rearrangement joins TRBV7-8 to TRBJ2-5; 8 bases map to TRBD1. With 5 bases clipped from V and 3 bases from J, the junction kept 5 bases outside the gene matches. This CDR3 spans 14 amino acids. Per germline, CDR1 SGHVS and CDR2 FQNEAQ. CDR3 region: CASSPTGAEETQYF. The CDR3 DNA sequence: TGTGCCAGCAGCCCGACAGGGGCAGAAGAGACCCAGTACTTC.

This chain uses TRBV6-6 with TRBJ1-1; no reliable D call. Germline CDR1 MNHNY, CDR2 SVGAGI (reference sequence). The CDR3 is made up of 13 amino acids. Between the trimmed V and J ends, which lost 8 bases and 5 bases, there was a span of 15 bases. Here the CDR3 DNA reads TGTGCCAGCTATGGGGTCCTACCTACTGAAGCTTTCTTT. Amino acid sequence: CASYGVLPTEAFF.

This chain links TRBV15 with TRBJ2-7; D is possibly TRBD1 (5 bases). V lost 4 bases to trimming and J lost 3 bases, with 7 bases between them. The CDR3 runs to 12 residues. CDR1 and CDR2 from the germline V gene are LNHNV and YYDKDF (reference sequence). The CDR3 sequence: CATSKQVYEQYF. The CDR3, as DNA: TGTGCCACCAGCAAACAGGTCTACGAGCAGTACTTC.

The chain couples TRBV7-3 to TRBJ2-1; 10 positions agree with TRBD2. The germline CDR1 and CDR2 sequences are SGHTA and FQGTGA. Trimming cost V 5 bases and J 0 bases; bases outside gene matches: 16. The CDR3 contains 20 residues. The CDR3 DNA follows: TGTGCCAGCAGCCCGGTTACCGGGACTAGCGCGGGTCGCTCCTACAATGAGCAGTTCTTC. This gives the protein CASSPVTGTSAGRSYNEQFF.

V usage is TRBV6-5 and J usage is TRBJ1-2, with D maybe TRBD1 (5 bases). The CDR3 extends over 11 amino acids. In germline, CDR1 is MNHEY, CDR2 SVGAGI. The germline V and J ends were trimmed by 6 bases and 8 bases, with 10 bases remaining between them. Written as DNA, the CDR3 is TGTGCCAGCAGGGGGCCCCGGGGCTACACCTTC. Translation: CASRGPRGYTF.

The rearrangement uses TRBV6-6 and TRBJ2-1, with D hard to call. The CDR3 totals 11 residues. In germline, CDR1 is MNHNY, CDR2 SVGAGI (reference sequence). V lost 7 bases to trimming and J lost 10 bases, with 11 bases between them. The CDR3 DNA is TGTGCCAGCACAGCCCAAGAGGAGCAGTTCTTC. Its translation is CASTAQEEQFF.

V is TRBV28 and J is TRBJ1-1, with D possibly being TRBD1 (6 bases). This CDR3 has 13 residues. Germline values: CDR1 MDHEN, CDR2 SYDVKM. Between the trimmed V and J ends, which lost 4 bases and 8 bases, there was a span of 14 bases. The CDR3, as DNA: TGTGCCAGCAGTTCAAGGGACCAGGGGGAAGCTTTCTTT. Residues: CASSSRDQGEAFF.

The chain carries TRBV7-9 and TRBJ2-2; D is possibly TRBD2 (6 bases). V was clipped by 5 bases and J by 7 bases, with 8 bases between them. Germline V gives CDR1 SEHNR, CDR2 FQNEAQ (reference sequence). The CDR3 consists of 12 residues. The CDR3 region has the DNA TGTGCCAGCAGCACGGGGGTCGGGGAGCTGTTTTTT. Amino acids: CASSTGVGELFF.

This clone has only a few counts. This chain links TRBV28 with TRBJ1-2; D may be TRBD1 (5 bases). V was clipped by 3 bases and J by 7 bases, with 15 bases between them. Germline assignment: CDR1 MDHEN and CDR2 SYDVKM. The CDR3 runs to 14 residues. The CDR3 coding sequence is TGTGCCAGCAGTTTGCAGGGTATCCGTGGTGGCTACACCTTC. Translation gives CASSLQGIRGGYTF.

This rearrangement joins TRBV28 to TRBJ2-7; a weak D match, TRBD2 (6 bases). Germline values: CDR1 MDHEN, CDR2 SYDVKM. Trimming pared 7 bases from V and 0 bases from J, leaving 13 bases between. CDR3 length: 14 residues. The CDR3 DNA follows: TGTGCCAGCAAGACGGGCGGGATCTCCTACGAGCAGTACTTC. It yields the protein CASKTGGISYEQYF.

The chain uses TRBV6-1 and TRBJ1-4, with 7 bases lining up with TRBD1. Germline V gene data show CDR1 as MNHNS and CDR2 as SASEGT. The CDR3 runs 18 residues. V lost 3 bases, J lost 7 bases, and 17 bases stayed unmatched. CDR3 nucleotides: TGTGCCAGCAGTGATTCCCTCTCCCTCCCAGGGGGGATTGAAAAACTGTTTTTT. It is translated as CASSDSLSLPGGIEKLFF.